This T cell receptor beta chain was sequenced during a study of blood T cell repertoires in COVID-19. Study in general: The origin of the acute and convalescent COVID-19 samples was the United States, Italy and Spain. Sample material is recorded as cDNA or gDNA derived from T cells, B-cell-depleted T cells, or PBMCs.

Per the study methods: Researchers report that nucleated cell counts were estimated from reference gene primer amplification. Profiled with immunoSEQ multiplex PCR; TCRdb holds only in-frame clones, not every one. The V and J calls and clone size are taken from that table; D and trimming were inferred from the DNA. The table shows 180,000 or so clones, with 70% to 90% occurring only once. Germline values: CDR1 SGDLS, CDR2 YYNGEE. There are 14 residues in the CDR3. Losses at the gene ends were 5 bases for V and 3 bases for J; bases not matched to a gene: 4. The source material was peripheral blood. The receptor comes from a man in his sixties with acute or convalescent COVID-19. The V and J genes are TRBV9 and TRBJ2-2, with TRBD2 identical over 7 bases. The CDR3 here is CASRMGLYTGELFF. The CDR3, as DNA: TGTGCCAGCAGAATGGGACTATACACCGGGGAGCTGTTTTTT. The variable domain in full, with the rest retrieved from reference TRBV9 and TRBJ2-2, is DSGVTQTPKHLITATGQRVTLRCSPRSGDLSVYWYQQSLDQGLQFLIQYYNGEERAKGNILERFSAQQFPDLHSELNLSSLELGDSALYFCASRMGLYTGELFFGEGSRLTVL.